This is a list of T cell receptor beta chains from one sample in a study of post-analysis software for immune sequencing data. One entry per CDR3 protein results from TCRdb running MiXCR on the PCR reads. Of hundreds of thousands of distinct CDR3 sequences in the sample, around 40% were seen once. Sample: blood. The receptor set was obtained from a girl aged 10 to 17 with multiple sclerosis. Each CDR3 is given with its conserved first and last residue. The D gene is left open where the match is weak. Size values are once, few and many counts, or a class for expanded clones, and some rows have none.

v_gene,d_gene,j_gene,abundance,CDR3nt,CDR3aa
TRBV12-3/TRBV12-4,-,TRBJ1-2,-,TGTGCCAGCAGTTTAGAGGACAGAAACTATGGCTACACCTTC,CASSLEDRNYGYTF
TRBV20-1,-,TRBJ2-1,-,TGCAGTGCTAGATTGCGGGATGAGCAGTTCTTC,CSARLRDEQFF
TRBV20-1,-,TRBJ1-5,-,TGCAGTGCTAGGATCTCAGGGTACGGCGACCAGCCCCAGCATTTT,CSARISGYGDQPQHF
TRBV12-3/TRBV12-4,-,TRBJ1-2,-,TGTGCCAGCAGTTTCCGAGGGGAGCACGCTATAGGCTACACCTTC,CASSFRGEHAIGYTF
TRBV29-1,TRBD1,TRBJ2-3,-,TGCAGCGTTGGACAGGGATATACAGATACGCAGTATTTT,CSVGQGYTDTQYF
TRBV6-5,TRBD1,TRBJ2-5,-,TGTGCCAGCAGCCCGGGACAGCCCATAGAGACCCAGTACTTC,CASSPGQPIETQYF
TRBV6-1,TRBD1,TRBJ1-6,-,TGTGCCAGCAGGAGCCGCCCCGGGACAGGGGTTGATTCACCCCTCCACTTT,CASRSRPGTGVDSPLHF
TRBV20-1,TRBD2,TRBJ2-3,-,TGCAGTGCTAGGATACTAGCGGGAGAGCAGGGAGATACGCAGTATTTT,CSARILAGEQGDTQYF
TRBV12-3/TRBV12-4,TRBD1,TRBJ2-1,few,TGTGCCAGCAGCCCCGAAGGGACAGGGGGCGGGGGAGCAGTTCTTAAGCAGTTCTTC,CASSPEGTGGGGAVLKQFF
TRBV28,TRBD1,TRBJ2-3,-,TGTGCCAGCAGTTTGAGGACAGGGGGCACAGATACGCAGTATTTT,CASSLRTGGTDTQYF